This T cell receptor (beta chain) was recorded in a study of PD-L1 blockade in urothelial cancer. Whole-study context: Blood gave a median about 150,000 T cells. General observations from the study: Blood TCR clonality below the median before treatment was a predictor of better survival.

CDR1 is MNHEY, CDR2 SVGAGI, per germline. This CDR3 region has 13 residues. V lost 9 bases and J lost 5, with 17 bases in between. Time point specified: pretreatment peripheral blood. Patient disease was locally advanced or metastatic urothelial carcinoma. A spike-in of synthetic TCR analog templates was added to each PCR. Profiled with immunoSEQ multiplex PCR; TCRdb holds only in-frame clones, not every one. Counted here are around 130,000 clones, less than 85% occurring once; the ten biggest clones make up 3.2%. Remarks on this clone: Its antigen remains unidentified.

The specimen comprised PBMCs, sampled around atezolizumab (anti-PD-L1) treatment. The chain combines TRBV6-5 with TRBJ2-7; maybe TRBD2 (6 bases). The sequence was obtained from a man over 45 with urothelial cancer. In DNA form, the CDR3 reads TGTGCCAGTCACGGCCGGGAGTCTGACGAGCAGTACTTC. It is translated as CASHGRESDEQYF.